Sequencing of this TCR beta chain was carried out in a study of T cell changes during pregnancy in multiple sclerosis. Germline loops: CDR1 SGHRS, CDR2 YFSETQ. V lost 4 bases, J lost 0 bases, and 11 bases lay in between. The CDR3 is made up of 15 amino acids. Generated by immunoSEQ multiplex PCR, the TCRdb table keeps only in-frame clones and is missing some. Among around 35,000 clones listed, approximately 90% were seen once. The chain joins TRBV5-1 to TRBJ1-3; D is possibly TRBD1 (5 bases). Here the sequenced sample was CD8+ T cells from peripheral blood mononuclear cells, taken before pregnancy. This sequence was found in a female donor with multiple sclerosis, enrolled in a pregnancy study. CDR3 coding DNA: TGCGCCAGCAGCCCGGGACTCTTCTCTGGAAACACCATATATTTT. Protein: CASSPGLFSGNTIYF.